The 6 T cell receptor beta chains given below trace back to one sample, sequenced in a study of human T cells and chemical hapten exposure. Each CDR3 protein is one row after TCRdb ran MiXCR on the RACE reads. The sample lists 30,000 to 35,000 distinct CDR3 sequences; 7.4% were seen once. Time point meaning: healthy volunteer bleed at 2 weeks. Sequencing started from total RNA isolated from unfractionated whole blood. Sequencing used whole blood. The receptors come from a human donor in good health. Some clones in this sample may be carry-over from other donors' samples.

In its sample, this clonotype was seen many times. The V call is TRBV20-1, the J call TRBJ2-6; D could derive from TRBD1 or TRBD2 (6 bases each). V lost 2 bases and J lost 2, with 16 bases in between. CDR3 length: 17 amino acids. CDR1 is DFQATT, CDR2 SNEGSKA, per germline (reference sequence). CDR3 coding DNA: TGCAGTGCTAGACCCCCCGCCGGGGGCCCTGGGGCCAACGTCCTGACTTTC. Residues: CSARPPAGGPGANVLTF.

This clonotype was counted ten times or more. The chain joins TRBV10-3 to TRBJ1-1, with a tentative D call TRBD1 (6 bases). CDR1 and CDR2 from the germline V gene are ENHRY and SYGVKD. The ends were cut back, 6 bases at V and 4 bases at J, with 15 bases in the middle. The CDR3 totals 14 residues. The CDR3: CAISPGQLGTEAFF. The CDR3 nucleotides read TGTGCCATCAGCCCCGGACAGCTAGGCACTGAAGCTTTCTTT.

This clonotype was detected many times. The chain carries TRBV12-3 or TRBV12-4 and TRBJ2-1; TRBD1 aligns across 8 bases. V was pared by 5 bases and J by 9 bases, with 6 bases of the junction left unmatched. The CDR3 consists of 13 residues. Here the CDR3 reads CASSLTGGSEQFF. CDR3 in DNA: TGTGCCAGCAGTCTAACAGGGGGAAGTGAGCAGTTCTTC.

This chain uses TRBV3-1 with TRBJ2-2; D unclear. The V end lost 5 bases, the J end lost 5 bases, and 12 bases lay between the germline ends. The germline V gene encodes CDR1 LGHDT and CDR2 YNNKEL (reference sequence). This CDR3 contains 14 residues. The CDR3 DNA reads TGTGCCAGCAGCTTGGGGTCCGGGACCGGGGAGCTGTTTTTT. It specifies CASSLGSGTGELFF.

This clonotype was counted ten times or more. V and J are TRBV29-1 and TRBJ2-5; 9 nucleotides align to TRBD1. In germline, CDR1 is SQVTM, CDR2 ANQGSEA. V shed 5 bases, J shed 5 bases, and the junction held 3 bases outside the gene matches. CDR3 length: 12 residues. In DNA, the CDR3 is TGCAGCGTTCCGGACAGGGGCGAGACCCAGTACTTC. Amino acid sequence: CSVPDRGETQYF.

There are many counts of this clonotype. The rearrangement joins TRBV7-9 to TRBJ2-3; 7 nucleotides line up with TRBD2. CDR3 length equals 14 residues. Germline V gives CDR1 SEHNR, CDR2 FQNEAQ (reference sequence). V lost 5 bases, J lost 4 bases, and 6 bases stayed unmatched. DNA for the CDR3: TGTGCCAGCAGCCCACCCACTAGCGCAGATACGCAGTATTTT. Protein product: CASSPPTSADTQYF.